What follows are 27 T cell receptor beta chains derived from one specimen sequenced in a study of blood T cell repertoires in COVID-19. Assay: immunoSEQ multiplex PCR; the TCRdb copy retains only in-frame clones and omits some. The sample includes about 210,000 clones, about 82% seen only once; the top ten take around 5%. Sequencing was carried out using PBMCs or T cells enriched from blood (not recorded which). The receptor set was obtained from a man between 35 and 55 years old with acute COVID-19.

The CDR3 region has the DNA TGTGCCAGCAGCCAAGGGGGACAGTATGGCTACACCTTC. This encodes CASSQGGQYGYTF. This chain uses TRBV3-1 (or the pseudogene TRBV3-2) with TRBJ1-2; TRBD1 matches at 7 bases. The junction had 1 base not matched to a gene; V was cut back by 1 base and J by 5 bases. Germline-derived CDR1 and CDR2 are LGHDT and YNNKEL (reference sequence). The CDR3 runs to 13 residues.

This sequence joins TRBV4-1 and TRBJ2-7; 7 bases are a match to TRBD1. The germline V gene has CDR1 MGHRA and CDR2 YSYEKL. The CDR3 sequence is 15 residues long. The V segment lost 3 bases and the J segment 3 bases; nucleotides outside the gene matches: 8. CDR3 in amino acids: CASSQQGETIYEQYF. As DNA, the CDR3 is TGCGCCAGCAGCCAGCAGGGGGAAACGATCTACGAGCAGTACTTC.

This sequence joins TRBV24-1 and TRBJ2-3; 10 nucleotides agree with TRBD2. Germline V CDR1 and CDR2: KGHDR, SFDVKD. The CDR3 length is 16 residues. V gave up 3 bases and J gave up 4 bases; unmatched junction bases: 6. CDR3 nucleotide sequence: TGTGCCACCAGTGATCGACGACTAGCGGGTCCAGATACGCAGTATTTT. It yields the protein CATSDRRLAGPDTQYF.

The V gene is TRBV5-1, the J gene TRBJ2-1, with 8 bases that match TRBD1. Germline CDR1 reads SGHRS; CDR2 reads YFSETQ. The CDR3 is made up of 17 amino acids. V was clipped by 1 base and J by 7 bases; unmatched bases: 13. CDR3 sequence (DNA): TGCGCCAGCAGCTTGACAGGGGGAGTTTTGAGATGGAATGAGCAGTTCTTC. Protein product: CASSLTGGVLRWNEQFF.

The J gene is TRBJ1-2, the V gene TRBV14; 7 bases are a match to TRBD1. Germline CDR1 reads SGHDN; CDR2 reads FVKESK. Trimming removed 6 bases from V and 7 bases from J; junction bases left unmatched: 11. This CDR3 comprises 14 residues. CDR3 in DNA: TGTGCCAGCAGTCGCCGGGACAGCTCCTTTGGCTACACCTTC. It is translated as CASSRRDSSFGYTF.

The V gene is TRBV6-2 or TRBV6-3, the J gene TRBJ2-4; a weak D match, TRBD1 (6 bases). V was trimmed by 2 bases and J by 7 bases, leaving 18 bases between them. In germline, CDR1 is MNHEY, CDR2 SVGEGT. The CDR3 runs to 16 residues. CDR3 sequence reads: CASSYMSPGQYNIQYF. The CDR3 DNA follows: TGTGCCAGCAGTTACATGTCGCCGGGACAATATAACATTCAGTACTTC.

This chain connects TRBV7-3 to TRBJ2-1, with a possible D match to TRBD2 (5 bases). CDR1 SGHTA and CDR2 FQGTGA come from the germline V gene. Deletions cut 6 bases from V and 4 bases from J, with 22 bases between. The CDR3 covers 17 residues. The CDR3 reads CASSPSAGTVRYNEQFF. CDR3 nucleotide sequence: TGTGCCAGCAGTCCCTCGGCGGGTACGGTCAGGTACAATGAGCAGTTCTTC.

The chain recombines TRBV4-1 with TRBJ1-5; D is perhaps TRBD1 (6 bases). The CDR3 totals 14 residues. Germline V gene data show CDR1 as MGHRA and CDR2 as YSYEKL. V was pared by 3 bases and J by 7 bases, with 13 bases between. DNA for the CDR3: TGCGCCAGCAGCCAGAGGGAGGGGGACCAGCCCCAGCATTTT. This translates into CASSQREGDQPQHF.

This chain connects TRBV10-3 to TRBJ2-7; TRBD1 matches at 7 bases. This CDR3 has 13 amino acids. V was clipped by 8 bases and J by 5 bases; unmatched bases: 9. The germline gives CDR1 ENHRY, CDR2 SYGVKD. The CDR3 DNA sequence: TGTGCCATCGTTGTGACAGGGTCGCACGAGCAGTACTTC. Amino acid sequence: CAIVVTGSHEQYF.

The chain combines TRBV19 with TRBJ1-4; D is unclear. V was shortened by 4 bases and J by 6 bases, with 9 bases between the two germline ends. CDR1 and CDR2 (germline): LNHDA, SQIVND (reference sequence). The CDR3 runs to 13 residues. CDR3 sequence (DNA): TGTGCCAGTAGTAACGCCGGGGATGAAAAACTGTTTTTT. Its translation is CASSNAGDEKLFF.

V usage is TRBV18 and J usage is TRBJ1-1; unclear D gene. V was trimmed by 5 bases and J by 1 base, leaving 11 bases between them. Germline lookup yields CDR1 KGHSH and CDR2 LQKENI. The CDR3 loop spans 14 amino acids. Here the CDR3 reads CASSDANWNTEAFF. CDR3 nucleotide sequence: TGTGCCAGCTCAGATGCTAATTGGAACACTGAAGCTTTCTTT. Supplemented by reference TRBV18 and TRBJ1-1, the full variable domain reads NAGVMQNPRHLVRRRGQEARLRCSPMKGHSHVYWYRQLPEEGLKFMVYLQKENIIDESGMPKERFSAEFPKEGPSILRIQQVVRGDSAAYFCASSDANWNTEAFFGQGTRLTVV.

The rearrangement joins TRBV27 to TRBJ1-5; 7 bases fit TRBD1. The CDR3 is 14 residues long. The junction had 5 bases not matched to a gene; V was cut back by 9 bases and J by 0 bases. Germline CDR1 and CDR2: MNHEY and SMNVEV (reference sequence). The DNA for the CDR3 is TGTGCCAGTGGGACAGACTATAGCAATCAGCCCCAGCATTTT. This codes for CASGTDYSNQPQHF.

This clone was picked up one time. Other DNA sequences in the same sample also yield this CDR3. DNA for the CDR3: TGTGCCAGCTCACCGTCCGGACTCACAGATACGCAGTATTTT. It codes for CASSPSGLTDTQYF. This chain uses TRBV18 with TRBJ2-3; possibly TRBD2 for D (5 bases). The germline CDR1 and CDR2 sequences are KGHSH and LQKENI. The CDR3 length is 14 residues. Trimming left V 3 bases short and J 2 bases short, with 9 bases between.

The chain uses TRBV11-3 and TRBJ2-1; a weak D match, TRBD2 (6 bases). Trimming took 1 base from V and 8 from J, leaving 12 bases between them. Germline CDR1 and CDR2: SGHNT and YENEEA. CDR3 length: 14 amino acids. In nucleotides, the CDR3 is TGTGCCAGCAGCTTAGGGCTAGCGTGGGATGAGCAGTTCTTC. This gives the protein CASSLGLAWDEQFF.

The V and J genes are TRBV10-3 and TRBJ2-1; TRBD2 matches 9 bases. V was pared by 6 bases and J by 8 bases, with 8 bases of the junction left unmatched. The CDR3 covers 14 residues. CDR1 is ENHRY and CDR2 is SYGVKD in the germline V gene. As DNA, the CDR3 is TGTGCCATCAGATTAGCGGGAGACTTCGATGAGCAGTTCTTC. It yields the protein CAIRLAGDFDEQFF.

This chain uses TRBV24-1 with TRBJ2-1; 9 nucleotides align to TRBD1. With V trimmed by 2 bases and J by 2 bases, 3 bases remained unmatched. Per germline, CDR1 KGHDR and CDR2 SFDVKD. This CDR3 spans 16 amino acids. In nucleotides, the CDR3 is TGTGCCACCAGTGATTCTACAGGGGGCACCTACAATGAGCAGTTCTTC. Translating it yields CATSDSTGGTYNEQFF.

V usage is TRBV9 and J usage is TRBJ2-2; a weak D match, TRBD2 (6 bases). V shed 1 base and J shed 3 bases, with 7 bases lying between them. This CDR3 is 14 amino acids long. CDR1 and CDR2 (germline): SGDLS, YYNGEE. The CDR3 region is CASSVRRDTGELFF. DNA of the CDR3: TGTGCCAGCAGCGTAAGGAGGGACACCGGGGAGCTGTTTTTT.

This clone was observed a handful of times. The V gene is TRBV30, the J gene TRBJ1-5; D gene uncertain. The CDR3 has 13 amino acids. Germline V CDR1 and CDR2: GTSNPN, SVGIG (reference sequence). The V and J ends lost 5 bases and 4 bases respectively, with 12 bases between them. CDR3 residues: CAWASGRNQPQHF. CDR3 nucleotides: TGTGCCTGGGCATCGGGTAGAAATCAGCCCCAGCATTTT. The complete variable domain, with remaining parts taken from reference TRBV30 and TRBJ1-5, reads SQTIHQWPATLVQPVGSPLSLECTVEGTSNPNLYWYRQAAGRGLQLLFYSVGIGQISSEVPQNLSASRPQDRQFILSSKKLLLSDSGFYLCAWASGRNQPQHFGDGTRLSIL.

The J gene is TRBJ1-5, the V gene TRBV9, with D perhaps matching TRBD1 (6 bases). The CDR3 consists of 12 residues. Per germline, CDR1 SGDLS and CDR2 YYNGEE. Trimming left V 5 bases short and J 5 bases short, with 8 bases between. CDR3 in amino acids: CASSAGDQPQHF. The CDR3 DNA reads TGTGCCAGCAGTGCAGGGGATCAGCCCCAGCATTTT.

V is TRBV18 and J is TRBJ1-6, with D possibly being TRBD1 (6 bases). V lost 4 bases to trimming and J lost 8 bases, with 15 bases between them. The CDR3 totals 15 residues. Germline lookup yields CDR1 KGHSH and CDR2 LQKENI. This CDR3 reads CASSLGQPQDSPLHF. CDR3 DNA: TGTGCCAGCTCACTAGGACAGCCCCAGGATTCACCCCTCCACTTT.

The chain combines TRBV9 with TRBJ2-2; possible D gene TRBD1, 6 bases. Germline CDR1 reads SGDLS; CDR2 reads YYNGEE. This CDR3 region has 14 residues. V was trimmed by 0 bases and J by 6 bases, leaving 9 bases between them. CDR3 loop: CASSVVGGSGELFF. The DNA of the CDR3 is TGTGCCAGCAGCGTAGTAGGGGGATCCGGGGAGCTGTTTTTT.

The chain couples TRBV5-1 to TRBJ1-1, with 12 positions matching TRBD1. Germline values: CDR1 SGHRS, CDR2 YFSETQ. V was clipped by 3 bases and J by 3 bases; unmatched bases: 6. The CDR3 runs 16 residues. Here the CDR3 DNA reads TGCGCCAGCAGCTCCGGGACAGGGGGCCGGCACACTGAAGCTTTCTTT. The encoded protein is CASSSGTGGRHTEAFF. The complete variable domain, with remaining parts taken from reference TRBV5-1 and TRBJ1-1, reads KAGVTQTPRYLIKTRGQQVTLSCSPISGHRSVSWYQQTPGQGLQFLFEYFSETQRNKGNFPGRFSGRQFSNSRSEMNVSTLELGDSALYLCASSSGTGGRHTEAFFGQGTRLTVV.

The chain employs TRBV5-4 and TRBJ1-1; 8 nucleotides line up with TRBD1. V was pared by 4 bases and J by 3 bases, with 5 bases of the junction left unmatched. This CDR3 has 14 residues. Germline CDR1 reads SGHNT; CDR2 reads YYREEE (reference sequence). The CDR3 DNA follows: TGTGCCAGCAGCCATGGACAGGGCGACACTGAAGCTTTCTTT. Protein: CASSHGQGDTEAFF.

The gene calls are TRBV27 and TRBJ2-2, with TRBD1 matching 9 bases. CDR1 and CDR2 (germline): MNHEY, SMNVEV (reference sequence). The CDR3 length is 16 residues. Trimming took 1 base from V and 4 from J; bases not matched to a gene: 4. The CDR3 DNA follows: TGTGCCAGCAGTTTATGGGACAGGGCGAGCACCGGGGAGCTGTTTTTT. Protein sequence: CASSLWDRASTGELFF.

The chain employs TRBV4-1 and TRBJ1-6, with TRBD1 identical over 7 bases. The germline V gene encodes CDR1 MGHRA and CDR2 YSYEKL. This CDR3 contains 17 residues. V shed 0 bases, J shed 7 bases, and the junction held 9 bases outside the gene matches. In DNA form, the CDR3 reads TGCGCCAGCAGCCAAGATTTAAGGGGACAGACAAATTCACCCCTCCACTTT. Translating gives CASSQDLRGQTNSPLHF.

CDR3 loop: CASSTGLAGGEQFF. CDR3 DNA: TGTGCCAGCAGCACCGGACTAGCTGGTGGTGAGCAGTTCTTC. The chain links TRBV7-9 to TRBJ2-1, with 8 bases fitting TRBD2. CDR1 and CDR2 (germline): SEHNR, FQNEAQ (reference sequence). CDR3 length: 14 residues. V gave up 5 bases and J gave up 9 bases; unmatched junction bases: 9. The complete variable domain, with remaining parts taken from reference TRBV7-9 and TRBJ2-1, reads DTGVSQNPRHKITKRGQNVTFRCDPISEHNRLYWYRQTLGQGPEFLTYFQNEAQLEKSRLLSDRFSAERPKGSFSTLEIQRTEQGDSAMYLCASSTGLAGGEQFFGPGTRLTVL.

The CDR3 spells CASSPTTGGDQYF. The CDR3 DNA is TGTGCCAGCTCACCAACGACAGGGGGGGACCAGTACTTC. The chain combines TRBV18 with TRBJ2-5, with TRBD1 matching over 9 bases. CDR1 and CDR2 (germline): KGHSH, LQKENI. CDR3 length equals 13 residues. V shed 2 bases and J 10 bases; nucleotides not matched to a gene: 5.